The source of this T cell receptor beta chain is a study of shared clonotypes between healthy human individuals. Running of the assay took place at deep level. TCRdb keeps only in-frame clones here, not all; method: immunoSEQ multiplex PCR. The data show 450,000 to 600,000 clones, with 70% to 80% seen just once and roughly 12% held by the top ten. The V gene lost 6 bases and the J gene lost 2 bases, with 10 bases spanning the gap. The CDR3 covers 13 residues. Per the germline V gene, CDR1 is MNHEY and CDR2 is SMNVEV (reference sequence). This receptor was obtained from a woman aged 40 to 50 in good health. Some clones in this sample may be carry-over from other donors' samples. Material: PBMCs. J is TRBJ2-5 and V is TRBV27; D gene ambiguous. CDR3 sequence: CASRAGPQETQYF. The CDR3 region has the DNA TGTGCCAGCAGGGCAGGCCCTCAAGAGACCCAGTACTTC.